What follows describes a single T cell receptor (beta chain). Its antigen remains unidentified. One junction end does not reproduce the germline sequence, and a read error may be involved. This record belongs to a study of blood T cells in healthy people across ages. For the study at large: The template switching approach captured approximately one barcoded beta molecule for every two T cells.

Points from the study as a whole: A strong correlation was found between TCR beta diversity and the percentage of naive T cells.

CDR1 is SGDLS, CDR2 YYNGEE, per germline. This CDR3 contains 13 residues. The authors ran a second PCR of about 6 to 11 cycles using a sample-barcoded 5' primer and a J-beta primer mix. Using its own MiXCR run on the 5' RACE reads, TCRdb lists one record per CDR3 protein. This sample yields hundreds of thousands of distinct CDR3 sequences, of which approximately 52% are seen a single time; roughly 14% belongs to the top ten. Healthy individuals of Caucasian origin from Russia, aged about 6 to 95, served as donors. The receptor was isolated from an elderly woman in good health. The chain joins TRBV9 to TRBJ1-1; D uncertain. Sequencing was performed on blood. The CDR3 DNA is TGTGCCGGCAGCGTAGAGTATTGGGATGAAGCTTTCTTT. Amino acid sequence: CAGSVEYWDEAFF. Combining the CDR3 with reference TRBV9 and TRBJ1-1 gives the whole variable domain DSGVTQTPKHLITATGQRVTLRCSPRSGDLSVYWYQQSLDQGLQFLIQYYNGEERAKGNILERFSAQQFPDLHSELNLSSLELGDSALYFCAGSVEYWDEAFFGQGTRLTVV.